The clone carrying this TCR beta chain occurred many times. Its antigen is currently unknown. The sample originates from a study of breast tumors, draining lymph nodes, adjacent tissues. Study findings and constraints: Compared with lymph nodes, tumors were less diverse; compared with nontumor tissue, more. Most tumor T cells seemingly derive from lymph node, then expand in tumor. Data only fit, rather than demonstrated, lymph node origin of most tumor T cells.

TCRdb analysed the multiplex PCR reads with MiXCR anew, one entry per CDR3 protein. The sample has roughly 14,000 distinct CDR3 sequences; more than 40% are singletons. The CDR3 runs to 16 residues. Germline V CDR1 and CDR2: SGHTA, FQGNSA. Trimming took 1 base from V and 5 from J, leaving 17 bases between them. J is TRBJ2-5 and V is TRBV7-2; weak D call: TRBD2 (7 bases). Sequencing used tumor-adjacent breast tissue. This clonotype originated in a female donor with breast cancer. Some clones in this sample may be carry-over from other donors' samples. DNA of the CDR3: TGTGCCAGCAGCTTAGGAGGGGGGGCCTTCCCCGAGACCCAGTACTTC. Protein: CASSLGGGAFPETQYF.